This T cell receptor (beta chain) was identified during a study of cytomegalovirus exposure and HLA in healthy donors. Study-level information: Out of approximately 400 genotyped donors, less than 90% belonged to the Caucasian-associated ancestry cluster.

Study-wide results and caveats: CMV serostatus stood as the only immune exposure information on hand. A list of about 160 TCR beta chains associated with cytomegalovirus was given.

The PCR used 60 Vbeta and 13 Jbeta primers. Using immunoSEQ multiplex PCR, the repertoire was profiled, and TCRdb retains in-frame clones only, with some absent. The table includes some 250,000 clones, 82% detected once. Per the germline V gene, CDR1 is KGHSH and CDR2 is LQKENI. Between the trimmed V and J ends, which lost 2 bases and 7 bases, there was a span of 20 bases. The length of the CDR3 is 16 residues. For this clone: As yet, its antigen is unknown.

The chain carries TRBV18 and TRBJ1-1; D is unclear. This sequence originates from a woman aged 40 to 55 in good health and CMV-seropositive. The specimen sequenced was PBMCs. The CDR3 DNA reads TGTGCCAGCTCACCAACCGCTCCGGGTCTCGGAGGTGAAGCTTTCTTT. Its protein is CASSPTAPGLGGEAFF.